This T cell receptor beta chain was recorded in a study of CD8 T cells in ankylosing spondylitis. The germline V and J ends were trimmed by 6 bases and 4 bases, with 12 bases remaining between them. This CDR3 region has 13 residues. Germline CDR1 is DFQATT and CDR2 is SNEGSKA (reference sequence). TCRdb called the 5' RACE reads again in MiXCR, with one record for every CDR3 protein. The sample has about 840,000 distinct CDR3 sequences, about 11% seen once. Points on this clonotype: Antigen unknown.

General study points: Ankylosing spondylitis blood appeared to be characterized by a TCR beta motif of about 8 highly homologous variants.

Sequencing was done on a sample of blood, either unsorted or a sorted T cell fraction (not recorded which). The receptor comes from a male donor with ankylosing spondylitis. The V call is TRBV20-1, the J call TRBJ2-2; the D gene is possibly TRBD2 (5 bases). The CDR3 loop is CSAPRRLTGELFF. The CDR3 DNA follows: TGCAGTGCCCCCAGGAGGCTCACCGGGGAGCTGTTTTTT.